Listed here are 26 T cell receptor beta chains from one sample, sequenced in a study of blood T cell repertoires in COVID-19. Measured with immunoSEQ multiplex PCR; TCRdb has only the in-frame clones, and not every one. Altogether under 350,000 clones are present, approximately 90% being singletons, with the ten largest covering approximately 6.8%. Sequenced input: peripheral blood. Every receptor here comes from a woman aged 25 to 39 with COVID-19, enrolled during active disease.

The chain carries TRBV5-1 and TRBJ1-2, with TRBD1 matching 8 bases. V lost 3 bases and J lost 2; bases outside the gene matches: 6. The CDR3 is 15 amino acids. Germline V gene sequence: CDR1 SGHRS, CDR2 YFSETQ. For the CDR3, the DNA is TGCGCCAGCAGCTATTCCAGACAGGGGAACTATGGCTACACCTTC. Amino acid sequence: CASSYSRQGNYGYTF.

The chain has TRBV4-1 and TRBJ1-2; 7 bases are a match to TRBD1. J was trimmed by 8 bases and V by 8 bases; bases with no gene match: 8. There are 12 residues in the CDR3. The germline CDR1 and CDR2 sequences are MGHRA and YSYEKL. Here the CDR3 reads CASRQQGGGYTF. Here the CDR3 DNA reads TGCGCCAGCCGGCAGCAGGGGGGCGGCTACACCTTC.

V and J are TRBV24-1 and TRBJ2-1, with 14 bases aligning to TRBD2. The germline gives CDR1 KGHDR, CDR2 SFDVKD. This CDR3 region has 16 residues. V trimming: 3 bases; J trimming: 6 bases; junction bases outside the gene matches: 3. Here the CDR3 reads CATSDAGTSGGNEQFF. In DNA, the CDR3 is TGTGCCACCAGTGATGCCGGGACTAGCGGGGGCAATGAGCAGTTCTTC.

This chain's CDR3 is CASSLDGGRGAEAFF. CDR3 DNA: TGTGCCAGCAGTTTAGATGGAGGGAGGGGGGCTGAAGCTTTCTTT. This rearrangement joins TRBV27 to TRBJ1-1; weak D call: TRBD1 (6 bases). Per germline, CDR1 MNHEY and CDR2 SMNVEV (reference sequence). The CDR3 is 15 amino acids. Trimming took 2 bases from V and 6 from J, leaving 16 bases between them.

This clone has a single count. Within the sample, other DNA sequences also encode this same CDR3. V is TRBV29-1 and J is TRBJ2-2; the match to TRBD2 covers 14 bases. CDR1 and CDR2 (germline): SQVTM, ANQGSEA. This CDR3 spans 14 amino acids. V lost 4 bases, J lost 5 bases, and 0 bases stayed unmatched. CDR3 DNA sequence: TGCAGCGTTGGACTAGCGGGAGGGACCGGGGAGCTGTTTTTT. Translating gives CSVGLAGGTGELFF.

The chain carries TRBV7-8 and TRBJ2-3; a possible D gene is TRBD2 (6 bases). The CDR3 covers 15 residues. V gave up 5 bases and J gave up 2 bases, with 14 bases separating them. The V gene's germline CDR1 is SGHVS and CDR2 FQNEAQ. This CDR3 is CASSIEDYSTDTQYF. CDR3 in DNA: TGTGCCAGCAGCATAGAGGACTATTCCACAGATACGCAGTATTTT.

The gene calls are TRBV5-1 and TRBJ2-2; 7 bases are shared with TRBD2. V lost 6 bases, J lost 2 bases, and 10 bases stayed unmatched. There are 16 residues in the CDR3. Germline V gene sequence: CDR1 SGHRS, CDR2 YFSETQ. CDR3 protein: CASNPVASGNTGELFF. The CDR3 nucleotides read TGCGCCAGCAACCCGGTGGCTAGCGGTAACACCGGGGAGCTGTTTTTT.

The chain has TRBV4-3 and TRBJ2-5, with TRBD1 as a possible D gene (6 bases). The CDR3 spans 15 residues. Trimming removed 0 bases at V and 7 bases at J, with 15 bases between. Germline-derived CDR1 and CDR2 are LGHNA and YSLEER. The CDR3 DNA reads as TGCGCCAGCAGCCAAGATGCAGGGGCGGGTGGGACCCAGTACTTC. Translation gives CASSQDAGAGGTQYF.

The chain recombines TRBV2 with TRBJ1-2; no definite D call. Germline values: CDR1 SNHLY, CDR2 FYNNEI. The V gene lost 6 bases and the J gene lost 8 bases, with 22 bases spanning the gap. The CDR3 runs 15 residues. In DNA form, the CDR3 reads TGTGCCAGCAGCCCCGATGGGTTTCCGACTATGGGCTACACCTTC. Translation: CASSPDGFPTMGYTF. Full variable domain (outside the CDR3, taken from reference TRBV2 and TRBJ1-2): EPEVTQTPSHQVTQMGQEVILRCVPISNHLYFYWYRQILGQKVEFLVSFYNNEISEKSEIFDDQFSVERPDGSNFTLKIRSTKLEDSAMYFCASSPDGFPTMGYTFGSGTRLTVV.

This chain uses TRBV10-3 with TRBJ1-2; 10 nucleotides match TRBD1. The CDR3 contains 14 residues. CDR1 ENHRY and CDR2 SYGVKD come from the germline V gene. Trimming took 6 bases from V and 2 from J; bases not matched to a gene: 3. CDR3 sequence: CAIRGTGENYGYTF. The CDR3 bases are TGTGCCATCAGGGGGACAGGGGAGAACTATGGCTACACCTTC.

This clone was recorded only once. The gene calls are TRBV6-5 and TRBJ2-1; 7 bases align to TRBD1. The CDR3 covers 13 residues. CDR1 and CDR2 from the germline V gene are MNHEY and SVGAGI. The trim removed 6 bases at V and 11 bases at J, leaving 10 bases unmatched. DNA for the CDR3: TGTGCCAGCAGCAGGGACAGAGGAATGAAGCAGTTCTTC. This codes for CASSRDRGMKQFF.

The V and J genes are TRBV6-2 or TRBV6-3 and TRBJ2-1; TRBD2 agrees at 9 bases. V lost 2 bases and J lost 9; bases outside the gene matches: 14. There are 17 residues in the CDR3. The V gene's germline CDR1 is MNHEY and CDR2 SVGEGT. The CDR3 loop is CASSYHTLSGRNSEQFF. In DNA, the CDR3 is TGTGCCAGCAGTTACCACACCCTCAGCGGGAGGAATAGTGAGCAGTTCTTC.

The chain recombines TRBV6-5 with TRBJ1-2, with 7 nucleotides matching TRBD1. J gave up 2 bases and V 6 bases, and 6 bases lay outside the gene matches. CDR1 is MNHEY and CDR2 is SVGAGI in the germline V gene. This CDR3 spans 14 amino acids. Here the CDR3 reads CASSGQAANYGYTF. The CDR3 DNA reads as TGTGCCAGCAGCGGACAGGCCGCGAACTATGGCTACACCTTC.

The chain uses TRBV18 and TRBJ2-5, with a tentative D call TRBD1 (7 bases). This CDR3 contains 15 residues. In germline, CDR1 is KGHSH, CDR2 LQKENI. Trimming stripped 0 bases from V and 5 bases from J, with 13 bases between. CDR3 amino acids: CASSPPEGAGETQYF. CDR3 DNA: TGTGCCAGCTCACCACCGGAGGGGGCTGGGGAGACCCAGTACTTC.

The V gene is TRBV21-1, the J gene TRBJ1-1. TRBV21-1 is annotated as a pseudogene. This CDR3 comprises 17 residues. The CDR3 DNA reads TGTGCCAGCAGCAAGGCAGCGGGCCCCTCCTCTTACACTGAAGCTTTCTTT. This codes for CASSKAAGPSSYTEAFF.

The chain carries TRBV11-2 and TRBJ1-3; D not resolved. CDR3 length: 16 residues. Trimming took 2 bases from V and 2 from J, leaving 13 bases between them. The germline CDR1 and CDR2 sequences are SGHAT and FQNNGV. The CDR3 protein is CASSLLGSRAGNTIYF. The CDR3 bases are TGTGCCAGCAGCTTATTAGGGAGTCGCGCTGGAAACACCATATATTTT.

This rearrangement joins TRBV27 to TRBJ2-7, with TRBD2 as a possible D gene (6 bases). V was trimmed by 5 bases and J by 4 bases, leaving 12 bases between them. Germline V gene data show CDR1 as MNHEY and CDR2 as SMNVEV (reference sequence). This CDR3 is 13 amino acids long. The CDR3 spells CASSIGRGYEQYF. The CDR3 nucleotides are TGTGCCAGCAGTATTGGTCGGGGGTACGAGCAGTACTTC.

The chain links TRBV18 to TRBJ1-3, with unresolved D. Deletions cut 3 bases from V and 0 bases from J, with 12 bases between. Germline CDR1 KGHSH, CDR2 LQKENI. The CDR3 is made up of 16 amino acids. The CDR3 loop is CASSPAGTGSGNTIYF. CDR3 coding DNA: TGTGCCAGCTCACCCGCGGGTACTGGCTCTGGAAACACCATATATTTT.

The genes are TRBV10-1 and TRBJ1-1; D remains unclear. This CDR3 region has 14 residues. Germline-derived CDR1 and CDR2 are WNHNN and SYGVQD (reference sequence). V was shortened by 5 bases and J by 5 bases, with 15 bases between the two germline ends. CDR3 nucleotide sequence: TGCGCCAGCAGTTTAACCCCCGGGAGAACTGAAGCTTTCTTT. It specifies CASSLTPGRTEAFF.

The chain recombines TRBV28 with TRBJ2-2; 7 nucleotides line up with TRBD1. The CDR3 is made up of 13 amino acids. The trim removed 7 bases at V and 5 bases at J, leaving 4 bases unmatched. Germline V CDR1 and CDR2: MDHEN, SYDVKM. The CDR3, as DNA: TGTGCCAGCATCCACAGGGGTACCGGGGAGCTGTTTTTT. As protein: CASIHRGTGELFF.

The CDR3 sequence: CASSPRTGGGNQPQHF. The CDR3 nucleotides read TGTGCCAGCAGTCCACGGACAGGGGGCGGCAATCAGCCCCAGCATTTT. V gene TRBV28 combines with J gene TRBJ1-5, with TRBD1 identical over 11 bases. CDR3 size: 16 residues. Germline values: CDR1 MDHEN, CDR2 SYDVKM. V lost 5 bases, J lost 2 bases, and 5 bases stayed unmatched.

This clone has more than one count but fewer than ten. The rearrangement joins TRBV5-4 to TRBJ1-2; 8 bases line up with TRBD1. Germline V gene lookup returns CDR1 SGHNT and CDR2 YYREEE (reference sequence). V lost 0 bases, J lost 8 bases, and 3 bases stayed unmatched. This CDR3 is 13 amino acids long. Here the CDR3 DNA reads TGTGCCAGCAGCTTGGCAGGGGGCCAGGGCTACACCTTC. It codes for CASSLAGGQGYTF.

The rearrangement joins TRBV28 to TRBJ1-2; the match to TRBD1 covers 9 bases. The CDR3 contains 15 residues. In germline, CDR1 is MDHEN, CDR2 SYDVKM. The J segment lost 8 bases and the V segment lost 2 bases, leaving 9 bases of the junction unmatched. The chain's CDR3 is CASSLGQGRVRGYTF. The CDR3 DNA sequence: TGTGCCAGCAGTTTAGGACAGGGGAGGGTTCGGGGCTACACCTTC.

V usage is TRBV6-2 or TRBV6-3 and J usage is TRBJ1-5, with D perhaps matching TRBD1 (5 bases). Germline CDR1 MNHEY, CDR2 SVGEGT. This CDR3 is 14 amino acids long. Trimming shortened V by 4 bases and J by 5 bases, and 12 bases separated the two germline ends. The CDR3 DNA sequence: TGTGCCAGCAGTTGGCAGGGCTTCGATCAGCCCCAGCATTTT. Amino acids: CASSWQGFDQPQHF.

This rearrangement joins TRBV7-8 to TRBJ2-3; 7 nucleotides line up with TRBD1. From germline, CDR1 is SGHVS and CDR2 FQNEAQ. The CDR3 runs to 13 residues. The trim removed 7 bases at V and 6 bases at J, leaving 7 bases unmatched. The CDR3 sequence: CASIRQGYDTQYF. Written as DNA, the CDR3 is TGTGCCAGCATCCGACAGGGTTATGATACGCAGTATTTT. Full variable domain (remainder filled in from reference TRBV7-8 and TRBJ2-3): GAGVSQSPRYKVAKRGQDVALRCDPISGHVSLFWYQQALGQGPEFLTYFQNEAQLDKSGLPSDRFFAERPEGSVSTLKIQRTQQEDSAVYLCASIRQGYDTQYFGPGTRLTVL.

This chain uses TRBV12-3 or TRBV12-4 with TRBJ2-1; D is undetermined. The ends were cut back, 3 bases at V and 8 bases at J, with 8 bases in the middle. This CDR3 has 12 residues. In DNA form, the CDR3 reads TGTGCCAGCAGTTTTGGGCAGGATGAGCAGTTCTTC. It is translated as CASSFGQDEQFF.